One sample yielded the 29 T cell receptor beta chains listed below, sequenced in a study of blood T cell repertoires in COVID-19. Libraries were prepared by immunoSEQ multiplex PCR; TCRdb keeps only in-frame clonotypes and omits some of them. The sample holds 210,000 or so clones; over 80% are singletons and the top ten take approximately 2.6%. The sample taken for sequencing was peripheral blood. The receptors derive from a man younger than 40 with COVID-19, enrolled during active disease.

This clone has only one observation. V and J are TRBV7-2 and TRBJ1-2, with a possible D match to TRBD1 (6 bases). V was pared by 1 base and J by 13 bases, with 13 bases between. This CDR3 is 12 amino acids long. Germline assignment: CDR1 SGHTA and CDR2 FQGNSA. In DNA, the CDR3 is TGTGCCAGCAGCTTAGGCGAGGGGGTCGGCACCTTC. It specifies CASSLGEGVGTF.

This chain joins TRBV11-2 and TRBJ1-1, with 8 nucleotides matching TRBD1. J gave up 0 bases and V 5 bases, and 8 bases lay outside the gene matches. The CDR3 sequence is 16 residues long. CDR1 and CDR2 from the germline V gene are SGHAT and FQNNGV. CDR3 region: CASSLLLGQVNTEAFF. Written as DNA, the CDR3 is TGTGCCAGCAGCCTCCTATTGGGACAGGTGAACACTGAAGCTTTCTTT.

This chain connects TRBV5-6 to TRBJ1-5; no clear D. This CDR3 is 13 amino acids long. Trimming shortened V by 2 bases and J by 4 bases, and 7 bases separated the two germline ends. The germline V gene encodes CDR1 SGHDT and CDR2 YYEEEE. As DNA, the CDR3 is TGTGCCAGCAGCTTTCAAGCAAATCAGCCCCAGCATTTT. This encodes CASSFQANQPQHF. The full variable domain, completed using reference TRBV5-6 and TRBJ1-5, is DAGVTQSPTHLIKTRGQQVTLRCSPKSGHDTVSWYQQALGQGPQFIFQYYEEEERQRGNFPDRFSGHQFPNYSSELNVNALLLGDSALYLCASSFQANQPQHFGDGTRLSIL.

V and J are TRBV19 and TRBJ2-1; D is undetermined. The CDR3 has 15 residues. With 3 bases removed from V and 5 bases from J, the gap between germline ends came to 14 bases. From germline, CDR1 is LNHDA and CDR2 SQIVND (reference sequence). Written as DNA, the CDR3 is TGTGCCAGTAGTATTACTTCCCGACTCGACAATGAGCAGTTCTTC. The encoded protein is CASSITSRLDNEQFF. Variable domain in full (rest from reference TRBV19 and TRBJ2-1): DGGITQSPKYLFRKEGQNVTLSCEQNLNHDAMYWYRQDPGQGLRLIYYSQIVNDFQKGDIAEGYSVSREKKESFPLTVTSAQKNPTAFYLCASSITSRLDNEQFFGPGTRLTVL.

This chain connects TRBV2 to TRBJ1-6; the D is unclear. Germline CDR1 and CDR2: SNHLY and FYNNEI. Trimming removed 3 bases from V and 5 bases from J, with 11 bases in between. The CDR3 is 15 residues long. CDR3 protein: CASSDLGGNNSPLHF. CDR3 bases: TGTGCCAGCAGTGATCTCGGCGGGAATAATTCACCCCTCCACTTT.

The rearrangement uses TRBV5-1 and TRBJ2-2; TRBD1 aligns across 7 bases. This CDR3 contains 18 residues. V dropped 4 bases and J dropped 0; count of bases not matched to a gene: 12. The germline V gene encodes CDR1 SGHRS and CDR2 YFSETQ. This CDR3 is CASSQRQGYLANTGELFF. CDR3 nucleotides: TGCGCCAGCAGCCAACGACAGGGTTATCTCGCGAACACCGGGGAGCTGTTTTTT.

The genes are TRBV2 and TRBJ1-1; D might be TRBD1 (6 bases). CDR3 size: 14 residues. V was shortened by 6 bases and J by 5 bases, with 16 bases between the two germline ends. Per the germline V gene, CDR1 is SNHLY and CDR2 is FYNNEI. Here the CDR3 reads CASRVQGLGTEAFF. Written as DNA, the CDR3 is TGTGCCAGCAGAGTCCAGGGGCTTGGAACTGAAGCTTTCTTT.

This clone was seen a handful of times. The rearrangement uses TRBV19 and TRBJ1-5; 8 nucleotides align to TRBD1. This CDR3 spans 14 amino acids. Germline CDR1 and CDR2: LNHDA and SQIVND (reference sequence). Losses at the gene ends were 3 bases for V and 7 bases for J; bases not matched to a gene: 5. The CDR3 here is CASSIPDRGQPQHF. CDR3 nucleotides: TGTGCCAGTAGTATTCCTGACAGGGGCCAGCCCCAGCATTTT. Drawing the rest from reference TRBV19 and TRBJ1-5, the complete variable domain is DGGITQSPKYLFRKEGQNVTLSCEQNLNHDAMYWYRQDPGQGLRLIYYSQIVNDFQKGDIAEGYSVSREKKESFPLTVTSAQKNPTAFYLCASSIPDRGQPQHFGDGTRLSIL.

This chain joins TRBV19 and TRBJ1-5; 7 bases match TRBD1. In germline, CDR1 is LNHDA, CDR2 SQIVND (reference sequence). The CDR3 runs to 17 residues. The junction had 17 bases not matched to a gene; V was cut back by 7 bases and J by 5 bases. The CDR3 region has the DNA TGTGCCAGTACTGCCATAGGGGGCAGGGAGACGGATCAGCCCCAGCATTTT. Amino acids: CASTAIGGRETDQPQHF.

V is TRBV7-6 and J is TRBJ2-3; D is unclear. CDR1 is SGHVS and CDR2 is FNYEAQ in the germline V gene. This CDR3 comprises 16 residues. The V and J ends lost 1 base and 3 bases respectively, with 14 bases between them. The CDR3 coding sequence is TGTGCCAGCAGCTTAGTTGGTACACCAATTACAGATACGCAGTATTTT. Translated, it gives CASSLVGTPITDTQYF. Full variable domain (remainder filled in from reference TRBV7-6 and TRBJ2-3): GAGVSQSPRYKVTKRGQDVALRCDPISGHVSLYWYRQALGQGPEFLTYFNYEAQQDKSGLPNDRFSAERPEGSISTLTIQRTEQRDSAMYRCASSLVGTPITDTQYFGPGTRLTVL.

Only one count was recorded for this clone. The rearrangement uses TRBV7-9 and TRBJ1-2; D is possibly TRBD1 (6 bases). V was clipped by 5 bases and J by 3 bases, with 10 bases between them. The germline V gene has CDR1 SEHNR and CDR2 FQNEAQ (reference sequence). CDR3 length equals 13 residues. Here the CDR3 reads CASSLDSYYGYTF. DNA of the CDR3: TGTGCCAGCAGCCTGGACAGTTACTATGGCTACACCTTC. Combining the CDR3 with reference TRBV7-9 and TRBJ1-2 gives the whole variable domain DTGVSQNPRHKITKRGQNVTFRCDPISEHNRLYWYRQTLGQGPEFLTYFQNEAQLEKSRLLSDRFSAERPKGSFSTLEIQRTEQGDSAMYLCASSLDSYYGYTFGSGTRLTVV.

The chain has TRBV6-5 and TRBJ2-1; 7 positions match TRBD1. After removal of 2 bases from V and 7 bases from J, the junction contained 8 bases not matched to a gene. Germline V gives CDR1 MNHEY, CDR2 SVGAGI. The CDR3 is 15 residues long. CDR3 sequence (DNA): TGTGCCAGCAGTTACGTGGTCGACAGGGCAAATGAGCAGTTCTTC. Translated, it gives CASSYVVDRANEQFF.

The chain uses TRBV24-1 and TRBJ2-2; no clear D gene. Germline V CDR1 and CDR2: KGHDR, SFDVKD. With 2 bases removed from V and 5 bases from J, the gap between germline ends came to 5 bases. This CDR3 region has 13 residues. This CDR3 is CATSDSKTGELFF. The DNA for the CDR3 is TGTGCCACCAGTGATTCTAAGACCGGGGAGCTGTTTTTT.

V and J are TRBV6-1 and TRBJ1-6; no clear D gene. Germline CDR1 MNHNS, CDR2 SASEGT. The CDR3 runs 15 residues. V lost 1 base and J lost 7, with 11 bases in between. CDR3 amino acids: CASSEGLAGNSPLHF. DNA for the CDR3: TGTGCCAGCAGTGAAGGGTTAGCGGGAAATTCACCCCTCCACTTT.

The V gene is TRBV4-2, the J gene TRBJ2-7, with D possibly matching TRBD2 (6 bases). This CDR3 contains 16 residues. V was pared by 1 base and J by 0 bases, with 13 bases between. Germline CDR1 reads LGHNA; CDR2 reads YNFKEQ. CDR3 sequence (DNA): TGTGCCAGCAGCCAAGGCCCGCCCGGGGGCTCCTACGAGCAGTACTTC. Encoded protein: CASSQGPPGGSYEQYF.

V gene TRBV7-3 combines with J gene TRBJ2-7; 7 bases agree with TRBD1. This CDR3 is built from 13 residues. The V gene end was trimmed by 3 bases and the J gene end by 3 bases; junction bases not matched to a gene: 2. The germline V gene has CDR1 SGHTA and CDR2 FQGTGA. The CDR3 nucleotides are TGTGCCAGCAGCTTCGACAGGGACTACGAGCAGTACTTC. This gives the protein CASSFDRDYEQYF.

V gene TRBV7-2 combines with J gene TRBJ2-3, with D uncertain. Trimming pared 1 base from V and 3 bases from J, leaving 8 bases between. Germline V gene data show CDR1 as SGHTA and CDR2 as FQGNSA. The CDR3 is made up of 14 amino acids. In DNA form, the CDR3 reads TGTGCCAGCAGCTTAGTTGGCAGAACAGATACGCAGTATTTT. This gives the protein CASSLVGRTDTQYF.

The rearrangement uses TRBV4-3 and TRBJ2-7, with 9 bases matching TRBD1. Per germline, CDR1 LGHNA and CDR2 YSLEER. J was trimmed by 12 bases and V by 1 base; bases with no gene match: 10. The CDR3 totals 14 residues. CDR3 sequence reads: CASSQVGTGYEVYF. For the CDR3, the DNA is TGCGCCAGCAGCCAAGTCGGGACAGGGTACGAGGTGTACTTC.

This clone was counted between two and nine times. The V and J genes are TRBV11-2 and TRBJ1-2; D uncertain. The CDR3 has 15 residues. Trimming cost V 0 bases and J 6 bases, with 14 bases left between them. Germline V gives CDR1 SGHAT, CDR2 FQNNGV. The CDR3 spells CASSLEGLLSNGYTF. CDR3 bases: TGTGCCAGCAGCTTAGAGGGCCTTCTCTCTAATGGCTACACCTTC.

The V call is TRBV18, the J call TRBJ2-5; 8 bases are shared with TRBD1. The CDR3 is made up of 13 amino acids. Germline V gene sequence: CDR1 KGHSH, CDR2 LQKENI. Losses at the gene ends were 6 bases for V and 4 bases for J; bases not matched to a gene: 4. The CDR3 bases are TGTGCCAGCTCCCAAGGACAGGGAGAGACCCAGTACTTC. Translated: CASSQGQGETQYF.

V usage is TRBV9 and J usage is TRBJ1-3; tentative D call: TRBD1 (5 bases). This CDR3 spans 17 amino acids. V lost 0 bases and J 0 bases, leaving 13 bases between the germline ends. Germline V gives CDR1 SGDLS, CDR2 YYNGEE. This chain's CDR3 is CASSVALGVISGNTIYF. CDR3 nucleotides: TGTGCCAGCAGCGTAGCTTTAGGGGTGATCTCTGGAAACACCATATATTTT.

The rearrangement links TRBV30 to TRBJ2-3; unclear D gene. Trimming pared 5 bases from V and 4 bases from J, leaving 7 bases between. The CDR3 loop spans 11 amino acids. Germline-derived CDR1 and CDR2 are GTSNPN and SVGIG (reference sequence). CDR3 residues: CAWELSDTQYF. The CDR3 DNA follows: TGTGCCTGGGAACTGTCAGATACGCAGTATTTT.

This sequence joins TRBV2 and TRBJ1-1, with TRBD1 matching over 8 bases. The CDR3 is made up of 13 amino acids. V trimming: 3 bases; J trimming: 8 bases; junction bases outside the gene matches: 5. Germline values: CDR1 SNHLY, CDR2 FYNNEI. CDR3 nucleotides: TGTGCCAGCAGTGATACAGGGGGGATAGAAGCTTTCTTT. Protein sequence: CASSDTGGIEAFF.

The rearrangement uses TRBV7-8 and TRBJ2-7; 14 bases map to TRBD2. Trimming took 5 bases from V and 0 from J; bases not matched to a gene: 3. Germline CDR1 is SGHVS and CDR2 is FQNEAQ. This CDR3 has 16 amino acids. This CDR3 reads CASSTGTSGSSYEQYF. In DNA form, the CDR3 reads TGTGCCAGCAGCACGGGGACTAGCGGGAGCTCCTACGAGCAGTACTTC.

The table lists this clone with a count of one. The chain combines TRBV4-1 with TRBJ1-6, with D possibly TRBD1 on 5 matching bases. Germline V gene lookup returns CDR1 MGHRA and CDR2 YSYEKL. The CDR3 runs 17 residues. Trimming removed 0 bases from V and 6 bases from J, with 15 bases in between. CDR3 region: CASSQESIGGGNSPLHF. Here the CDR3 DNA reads TGCGCCAGCAGCCAAGAAAGTATCGGGGGAGGTAATTCACCCCTCCACTTT.

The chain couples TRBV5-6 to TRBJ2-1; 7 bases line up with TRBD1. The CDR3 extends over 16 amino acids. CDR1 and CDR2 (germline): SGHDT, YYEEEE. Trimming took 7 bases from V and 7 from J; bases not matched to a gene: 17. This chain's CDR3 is CASLRFGTDTLNEQFF. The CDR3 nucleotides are TGTGCCAGCTTACGGTTCGGGACAGATACCCTAAATGAGCAGTTCTTC.

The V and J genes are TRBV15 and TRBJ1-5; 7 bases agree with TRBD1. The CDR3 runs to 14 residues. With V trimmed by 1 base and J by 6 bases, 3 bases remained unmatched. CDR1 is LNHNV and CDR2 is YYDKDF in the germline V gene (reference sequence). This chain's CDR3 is CATSRAGGFQPQHF. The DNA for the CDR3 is TGTGCCACCAGCAGAGCAGGGGGTTTTCAGCCCCAGCATTTT.

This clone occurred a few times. The CDR3 DNA is TGTGCCAGCAGTGAAGATGTCGGAGGGTCCTACAATGAGCAGTTCTTC. Its protein is CASSEDVGGSYNEQFF. This chain links TRBV6-1 with TRBJ2-1; tentatively, D is TRBD2 (6 bases). This CDR3 is 16 amino acids long. Trimming left V 1 base short and J 1 base short, with 11 bases between. Germline V gives CDR1 MNHNS, CDR2 SASEGT.

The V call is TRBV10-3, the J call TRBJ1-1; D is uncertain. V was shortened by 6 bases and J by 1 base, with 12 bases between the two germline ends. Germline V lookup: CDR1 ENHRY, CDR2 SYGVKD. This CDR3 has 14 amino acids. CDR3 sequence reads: CAIRDRRENTEAFF. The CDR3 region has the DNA TGTGCCATCAGGGACCGGAGGGAGAACACTGAAGCTTTCTTT.